These 12 T cell receptor beta chains originate from one sample sequenced in a study of T cells in Graves' hyperthyroidism and ophthalmopathy. The CDR3 regions of TCR beta were amplified from RNA transcripts. The TCR CDR3 first-round RT-PCR relied on the HTBI primer set. MiXCR, run by TCRdb on the multiplex PCR reads, gives a single entry per CDR3 protein. The sample consists of roughly 420,000 distinct CDR3 sequences, more than 15% of them appearing once. Input material: blood. The receptors derive from a woman aged 18-29 years with Graves' hyperthyroidism.

This clonotype appeared many times. The V and J genes are TRBV12-3 or TRBV12-4 and TRBJ1-4, with D possibly being TRBD1 (6 bases). The CDR3 length is 16 residues. V was shortened by 3 bases and J by 2 bases, with 13 bases between the two germline ends. CDR3 loop: CASSFNRGPTNEKLFF. The CDR3, as DNA: TGTGCCAGCAGTTTCAATCGGGGGCCGACTAATGAAAAACTGTTTTTT.

Regarding this clonotype: Possible read error: a much larger clone is one base away. V is TRBV12-3 or TRBV12-4 and J is TRBJ2-1; maybe TRBD2 (5 bases). The CDR3 runs to 16 residues. CDR3 sequence (DNA): TGTGCCAGCAGTTTTATAAGTGGGGTAGACTACAATGAGCAGCTCTTC. Translated: CASSFISGVDYNEQLF.

This clonotype was detected ten times or more. This chain connects TRBV18 to TRBJ2-7; 7 nucleotides align to TRBD1. This CDR3 comprises 17 residues. V was pared by 3 bases and J by 1 base, with 12 bases of the junction left unmatched. In germline, CDR1 is KGHSH, CDR2 LQKENI. The CDR3 DNA reads as TGTGCCAGCTCACCTTTCGTGGCGCCGGGACAGTCCTACGAGCAGTACTTC. Translating gives CASSPFVAPGQSYEQYF.

The sample holds many counts of this clonotype. J is TRBJ2-3 and V is TRBV5-6; 8 bases map to TRBD2. The germline V gene encodes CDR1 SGHDT and CDR2 YYEEEE. The V segment lost 5 bases and the J segment 2 bases; nucleotides outside the gene matches: 7. This CDR3 comprises 15 residues. CDR3 sequence: CASRQGLVPTDTQYF. The DNA of the CDR3 is TGTGCCAGCAGGCAGGGACTAGTGCCCACAGATACGCAGTATTTT.

This clonotype was counted at least ten times. V and J are TRBV12-3 or TRBV12-4 and TRBJ1-4, with TRBD1 identical over 7 bases. CDR3 size: 15 residues. V lost 0 bases, J lost 2 bases, and 0 bases stayed unmatched. CDR3 sequence (DNA): TGTGCCAGCAGTTTAGCGGGACAGACTAATGAAAAACTGTTTTTT. Protein sequence: CASSLAGQTNEKLFF.

At least ten counts were recorded for this clonotype. This rearrangement joins TRBV20-1 to TRBJ2-7; 12 bases are shared with TRBD2. Germline CDR1 and CDR2: DFQATT and SNEGSKA (reference sequence). This CDR3 is 16 amino acids long. J lost 4 bases, V lost 7 bases, and 14 bases had no gene match. This chain's CDR3 is CSGMEGLAGSSYEQYF. DNA for the CDR3: TGCAGTGGGATGGAAGGACTAGCGGGGAGCTCATACGAGCAGTACTTC.

This clonotype was seen at least ten times. The CDR3 DNA is TGTGCCAGCAGCCCCCATCAGCTCCCGGGGAACACTGAAGCTTTCTTT. It is translated as CASSPHQLPGNTEAFF. This chain uses TRBV7-2 with TRBJ1-1; D not certain. V shed 5 bases and J shed 1 base, with 17 bases lying between them. The CDR3 spans 16 residues. The germline V gene has CDR1 SGHTA and CDR2 FQGNSA.

Only a few counts were recorded for this clonotype. The chain carries TRBV20-1 and TRBJ1-5; D is uncertain. The CDR3 contains 14 residues. The V gene lost 1 base and the J gene lost 0 bases, with 7 bases spanning the gap. Per the germline V gene, CDR1 is DFQATT and CDR2 is SNEGSKA (reference sequence). CDR3 sequence (DNA): TGCAGTGCTAGAGGGGGTTATAGCAATCAGCCCCAGCATTTT. Protein product: CSARGGYSNQPQHF.

This clonotype was seen at least ten times. The V and J genes are TRBV7-2 and TRBJ2-1, with a tentative D call TRBD1 (7 bases). CDR3 length: 15 amino acids. Germline-derived CDR1 and CDR2 are SGHTA and FQGNSA. V was cut by 1 base and J by 5 bases, with 12 bases left in between. The CDR3 here is CASSLGQGGHNEQFF. The CDR3 coding sequence is TGTGCCAGCAGCTTAGGGCAGGGGGGTCACAATGAGCAGTTCTTC.

This clonotype was found a few times. The genes are TRBV18 and TRBJ1-5; possible D gene TRBD1, 6 bases. V gave up 6 bases and J gave up 0 bases, with 15 bases separating them. The germline CDR1 and CDR2 sequences are KGHSH and LQKENI. CDR3 size: 16 residues. The chain's CDR3 is CASSSPGGGSNQPQHF. For the CDR3, the DNA is TGTGCCAGCTCCTCGCCCGGGGGCGGTAGCAATCAGCCCCAGCATTTT.

J is TRBJ2-5 and V is TRBV12-3 or TRBV12-4; TRBD2 matches at 8 bases. This CDR3 comprises 14 residues. The V and J ends lost 6 bases and 5 bases, in that order; junction bases with no gene match: 8. The CDR3 is CASSRGGSWETQYF. The CDR3 nucleotides read TGTGCCAGCAGCCGGGGGGGCTCATGGGAGACCCAGTACTTC.

The table lists this clonotype with many counts. The J gene is TRBJ2-1, the V gene TRBV11-2; no reliable D call. CDR1 and CDR2 (germline): SGHAT, FQNNGV. V lost 1 base, J lost 9 bases, and 13 bases lay in between. The CDR3 loop spans 14 amino acids. The CDR3, as DNA: TGTGCCAGCAGCTTAGGGTCTTCCCTCACTGAGCAGTTCTTC. Translation: CASSLGSSLTEQFF.